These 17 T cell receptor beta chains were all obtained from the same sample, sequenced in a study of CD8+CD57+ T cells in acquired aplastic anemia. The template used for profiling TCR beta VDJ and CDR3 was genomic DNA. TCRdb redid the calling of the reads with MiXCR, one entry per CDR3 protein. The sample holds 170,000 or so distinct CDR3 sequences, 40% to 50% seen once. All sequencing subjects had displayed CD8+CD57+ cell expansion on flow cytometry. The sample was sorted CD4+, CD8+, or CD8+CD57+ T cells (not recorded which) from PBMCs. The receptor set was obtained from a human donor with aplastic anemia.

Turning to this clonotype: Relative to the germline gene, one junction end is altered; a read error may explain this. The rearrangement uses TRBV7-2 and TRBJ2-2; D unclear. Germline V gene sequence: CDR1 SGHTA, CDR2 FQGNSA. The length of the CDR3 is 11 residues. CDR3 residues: CASSWVWDLFF. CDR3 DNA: TGTGCCAGCAGCTGGGTGTGGGATCTGTTTTTT.

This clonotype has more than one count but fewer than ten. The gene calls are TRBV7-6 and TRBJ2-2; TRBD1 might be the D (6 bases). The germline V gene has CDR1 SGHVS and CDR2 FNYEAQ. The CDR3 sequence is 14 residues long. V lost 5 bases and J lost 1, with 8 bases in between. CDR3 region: CASSPTGNTGELFF. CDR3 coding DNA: TGTGCCAGCAGCCCGACAGGGAACACCGGGGAGCTGTTTTTT.

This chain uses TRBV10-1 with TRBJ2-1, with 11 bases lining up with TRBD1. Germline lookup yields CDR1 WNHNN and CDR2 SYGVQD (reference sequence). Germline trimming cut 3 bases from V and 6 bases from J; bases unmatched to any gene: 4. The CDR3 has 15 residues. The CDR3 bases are TGCGCCAGCAGTGATGGGACAGGGGGATTCAATGAGCAGTTCTTC. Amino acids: CASSDGTGGFNEQFF.

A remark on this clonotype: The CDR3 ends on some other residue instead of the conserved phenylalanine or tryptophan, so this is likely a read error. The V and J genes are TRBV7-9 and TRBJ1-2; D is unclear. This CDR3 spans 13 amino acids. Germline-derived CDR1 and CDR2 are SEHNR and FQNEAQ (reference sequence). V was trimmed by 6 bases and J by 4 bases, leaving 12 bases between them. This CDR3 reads CASSLNSLYGYTL. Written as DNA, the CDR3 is TGTGCCAGCAGTTTAAACAGCCTCTATGGCTACACCCTC.

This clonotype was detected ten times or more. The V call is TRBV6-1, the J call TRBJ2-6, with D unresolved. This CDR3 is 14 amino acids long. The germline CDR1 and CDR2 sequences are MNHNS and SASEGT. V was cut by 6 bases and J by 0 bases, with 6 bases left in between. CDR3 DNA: TGTGCCAGCAGCCCCCTCTCTGGGGCCAACGTCCTGACTTTC. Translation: CASSPLSGANVLTF.

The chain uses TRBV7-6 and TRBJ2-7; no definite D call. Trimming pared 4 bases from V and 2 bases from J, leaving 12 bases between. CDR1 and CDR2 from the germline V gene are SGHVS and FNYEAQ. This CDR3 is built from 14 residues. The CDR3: CASSYGRAPYEQYF. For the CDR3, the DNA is TGTGCCAGCAGCTATGGACGTGCACCCTACGAGCAGTACTTC.

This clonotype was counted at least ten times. The CDR3: CASSISRGGGTEAFF. The CDR3 nucleotides read TGTGCCAGTAGTATATCGAGGGGTGGCGGCACTGAAGCTTTCTTT. The chain couples TRBV19 to TRBJ1-1, with D tentatively TRBD1 (5 bases). Germline CDR1 is LNHDA and CDR2 is SQIVND (reference sequence). CDR3 size: 15 residues. Trimming left V 2 bases short and J 4 bases short, with 14 bases between.

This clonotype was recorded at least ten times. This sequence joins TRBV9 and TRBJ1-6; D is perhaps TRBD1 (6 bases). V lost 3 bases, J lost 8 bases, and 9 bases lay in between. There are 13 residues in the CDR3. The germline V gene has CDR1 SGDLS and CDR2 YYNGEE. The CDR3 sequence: CASSGEGDSPLHF. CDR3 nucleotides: TGTGCCAGCAGCGGGGAGGGGGATTCACCCCTCCACTTT.

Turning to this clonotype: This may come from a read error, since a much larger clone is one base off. The CDR3 DNA sequence: TGCGCCAGCAGCTTGGATGGGACAGGGGTACAGTCCCAGCATTTT. It translates to CASSLDGTGVQSQHF. The chain employs TRBV5-1 and TRBJ1-5, with 10 nucleotides matching TRBD1. CDR3 length: 15 residues. Germline CDR1 reads SGHRS; CDR2 reads YFSETQ. After removal of 0 bases from V and 11 bases from J, the junction contained 8 bases not matched to a gene.

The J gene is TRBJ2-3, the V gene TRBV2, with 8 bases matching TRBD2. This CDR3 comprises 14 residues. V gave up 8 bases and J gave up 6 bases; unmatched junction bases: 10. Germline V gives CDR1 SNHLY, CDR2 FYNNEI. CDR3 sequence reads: CASYGGESSDTQYF. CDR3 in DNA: TGTGCCAGCTACGGGGGGGAATCTTCTGATACGCAGTATTTT.

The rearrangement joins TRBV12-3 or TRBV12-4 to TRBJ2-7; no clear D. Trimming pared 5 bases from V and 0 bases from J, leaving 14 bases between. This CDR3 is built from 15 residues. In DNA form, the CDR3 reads TGTGCCAGCAGTGAAGTGGCAGGTCGCTCCTACGAGCAGTACTTC. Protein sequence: CASSEVAGRSYEQYF.

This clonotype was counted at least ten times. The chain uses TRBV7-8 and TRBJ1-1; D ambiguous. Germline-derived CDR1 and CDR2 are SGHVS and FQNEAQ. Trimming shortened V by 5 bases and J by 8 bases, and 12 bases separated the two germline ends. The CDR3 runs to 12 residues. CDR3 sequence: CASSPEGIEAFF. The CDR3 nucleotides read TGTGCCAGCAGCCCGGAAGGGATCGAAGCTTTCTTT.

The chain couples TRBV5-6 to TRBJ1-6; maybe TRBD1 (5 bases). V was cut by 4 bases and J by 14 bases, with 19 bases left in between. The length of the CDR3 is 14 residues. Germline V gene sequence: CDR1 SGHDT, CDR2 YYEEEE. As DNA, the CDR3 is TGTGCCAGCAGCCGCCCCGGGACGGCCGTCACCCTCCACTTT. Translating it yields CASSRPGTAVTLHF.

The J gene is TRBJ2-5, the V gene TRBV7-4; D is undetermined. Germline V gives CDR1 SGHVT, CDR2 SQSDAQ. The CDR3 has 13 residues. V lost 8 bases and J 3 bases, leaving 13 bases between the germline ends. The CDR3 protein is CASSPNKEETQYF. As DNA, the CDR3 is TGTGCCAGCTCACCAAACAAGGAAGAGACCCAGTACTTC.

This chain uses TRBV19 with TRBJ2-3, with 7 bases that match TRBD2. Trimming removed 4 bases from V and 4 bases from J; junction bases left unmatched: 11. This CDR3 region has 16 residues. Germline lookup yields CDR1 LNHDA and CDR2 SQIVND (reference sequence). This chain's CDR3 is CASSTLAASGPDTQYF. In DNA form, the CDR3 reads TGTGCCAGTAGTACGCTAGCGGCCTCAGGCCCAGATACGCAGTATTTT. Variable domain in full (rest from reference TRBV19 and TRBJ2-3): DGGITQSPKYLFRKEGQNVTLSCEQNLNHDAMYWYRQDPGQGLRLIYYSQIVNDFQKGDIAEGYSVSREKKESFPLTVTSAQKNPTAFYLCASSTLAASGPDTQYFGPGTRLTVL.

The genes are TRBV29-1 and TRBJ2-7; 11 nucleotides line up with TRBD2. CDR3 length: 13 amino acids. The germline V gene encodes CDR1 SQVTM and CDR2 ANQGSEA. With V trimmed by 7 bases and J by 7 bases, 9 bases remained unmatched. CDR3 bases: TGCAGCGCCACTAGCGGGGGCTTGGGTGAGCAGTACTTC. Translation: CSATSGGLGEQYF.

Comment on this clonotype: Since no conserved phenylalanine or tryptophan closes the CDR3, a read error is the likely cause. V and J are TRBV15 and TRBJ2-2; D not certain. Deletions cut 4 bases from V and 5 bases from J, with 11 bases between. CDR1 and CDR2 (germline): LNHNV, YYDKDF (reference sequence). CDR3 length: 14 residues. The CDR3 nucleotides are TGTGCCACCAGCACAAGGACGGAAACCGGGGAGCTGTTTTCT. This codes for CATSTRTETGELFS.